This T cell receptor (beta chain) was profiled in a study of blood T cell repertoires in COVID-19. There are 14 residues in the CDR3. Per the germline V gene, CDR1 is MDHEN and CDR2 is SYDVKM. The V gene lost 2 bases and the J gene lost 3 bases, with 10 bases spanning the gap. The data were produced by immunoSEQ multiplex PCR, yet TCRdb's version contains in-frame clones alone and is incomplete. The sample has 35,000 to 55,000 clones, about four fifths seen once; the top ten hold approximately 4.1%. Input material: peripheral blood. This TCR derives from a woman in her 70s with acute or convalescent COVID-19. The chain uses TRBV28 and TRBJ2-5; D may be TRBD2 (6 bases). This chain's CDR3 is CASSLISSEETQYF. The CDR3 region has the DNA TGTGCCAGCAGTTTAATTTCTAGCGAAGAGACCCAGTACTTC.